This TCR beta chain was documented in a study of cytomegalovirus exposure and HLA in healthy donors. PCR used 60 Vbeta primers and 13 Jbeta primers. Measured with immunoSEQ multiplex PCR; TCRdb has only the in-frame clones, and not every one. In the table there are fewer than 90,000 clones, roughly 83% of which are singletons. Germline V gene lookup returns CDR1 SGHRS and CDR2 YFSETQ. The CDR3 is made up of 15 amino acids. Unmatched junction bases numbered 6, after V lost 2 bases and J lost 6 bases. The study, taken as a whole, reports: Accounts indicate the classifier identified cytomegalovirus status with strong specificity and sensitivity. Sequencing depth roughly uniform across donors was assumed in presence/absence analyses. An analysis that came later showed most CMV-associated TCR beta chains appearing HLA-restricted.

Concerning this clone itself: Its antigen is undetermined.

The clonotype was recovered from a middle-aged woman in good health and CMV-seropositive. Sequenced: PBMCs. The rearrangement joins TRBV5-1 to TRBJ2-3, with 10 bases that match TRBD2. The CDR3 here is CASSFISGRLDTQYF. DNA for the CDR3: TGCGCCAGCAGCTTTATTAGCGGGAGGCTGGATACGCAGTATTTT.